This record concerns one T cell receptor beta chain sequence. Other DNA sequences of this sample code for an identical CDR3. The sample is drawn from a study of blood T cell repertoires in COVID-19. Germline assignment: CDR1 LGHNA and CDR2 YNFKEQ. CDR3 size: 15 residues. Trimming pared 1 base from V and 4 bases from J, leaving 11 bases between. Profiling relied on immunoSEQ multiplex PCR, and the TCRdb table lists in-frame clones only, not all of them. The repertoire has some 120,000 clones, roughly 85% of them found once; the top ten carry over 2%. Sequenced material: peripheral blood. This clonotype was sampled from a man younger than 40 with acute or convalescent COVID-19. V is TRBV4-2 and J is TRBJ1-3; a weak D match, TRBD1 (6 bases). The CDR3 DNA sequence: TGTGCCAGCAGCCAAGTTCAGGGGTTGGGAAACACCATATATTTT. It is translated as CASSQVQGLGNTIYF.